The entry below gives a single T cell receptor (beta chain) sequence along with its context. Its antigen is undetermined. The isolated RNA, all of it, was reverse transcribed, so expressed TCRB transcripts were what got sequenced. Produced via immunoSEQ multiplex PCR; TCRdb's table is partial and in-frame only. The table records 300,000 to 350,000 clones, over 7% of them present only once. This entry comes from a study of beta chain features in type 1 diabetes. Overall study context: Patients shared similar age, gender and cell yields with healthy donors.

Study-wide points: Among all four CD4+ subsets, Type 1 diabetes patients had TCRB CDR3s that were moderately but significantly shorter.

This CDR3 is 16 amino acids long. Trimming took 2 bases from V and 0 from J; bases not matched to a gene: 0. Per the germline V gene, CDR1 is SEHNR and CDR2 is FQNEAQ (reference sequence). The J gene is TRBJ2-3, the V gene TRBV7-9, with TRBD2 matching 12 bases. The sequence was obtained from a man aged 30-40 years with type 1 diabetes. The sequencing input was central memory CD4+ T cells from blood. CDR3 bases: TGTGCCAGCAGCTTAACTAGCGGGGGGAGCACAGATACGCAGTATTTT. Protein product: CASSLTSGGSTDTQYF.